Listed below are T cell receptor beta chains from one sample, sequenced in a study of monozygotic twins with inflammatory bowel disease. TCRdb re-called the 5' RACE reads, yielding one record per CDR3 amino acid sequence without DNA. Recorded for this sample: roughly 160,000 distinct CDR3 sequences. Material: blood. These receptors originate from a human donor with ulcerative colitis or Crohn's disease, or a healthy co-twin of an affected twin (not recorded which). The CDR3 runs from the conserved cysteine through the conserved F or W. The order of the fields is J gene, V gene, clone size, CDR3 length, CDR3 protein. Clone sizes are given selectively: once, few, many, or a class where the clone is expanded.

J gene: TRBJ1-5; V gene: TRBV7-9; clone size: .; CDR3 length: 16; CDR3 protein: CASSRYEGIGNQPQHF
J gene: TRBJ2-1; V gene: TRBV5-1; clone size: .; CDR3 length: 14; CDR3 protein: CASSGIAVYNEQFF
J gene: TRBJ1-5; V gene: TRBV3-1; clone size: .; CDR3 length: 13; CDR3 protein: CASSYNSNQPQHF
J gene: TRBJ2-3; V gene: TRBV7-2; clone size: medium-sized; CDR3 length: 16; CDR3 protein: CASSSRLASYTDTQYF
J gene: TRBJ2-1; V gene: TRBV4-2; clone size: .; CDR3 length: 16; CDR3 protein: CASSQVWAGGINEQFF
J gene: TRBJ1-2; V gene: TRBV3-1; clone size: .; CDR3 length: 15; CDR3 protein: CASSQDYQGNYGYTF
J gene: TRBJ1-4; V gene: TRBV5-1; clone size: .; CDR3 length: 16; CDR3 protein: CASSLEGGPAKEKLFF
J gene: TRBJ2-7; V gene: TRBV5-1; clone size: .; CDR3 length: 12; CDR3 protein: CASSLYRDEQYF
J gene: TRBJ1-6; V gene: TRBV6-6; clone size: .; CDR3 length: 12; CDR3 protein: CASGAYNSPLHF
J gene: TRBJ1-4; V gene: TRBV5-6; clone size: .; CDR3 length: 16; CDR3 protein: CASSGGSRRTNEKLFF
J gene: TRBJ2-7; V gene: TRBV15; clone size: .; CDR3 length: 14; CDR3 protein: CATSRDLAGGLTGF
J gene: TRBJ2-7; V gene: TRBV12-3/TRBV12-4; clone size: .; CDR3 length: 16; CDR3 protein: CASSSHTGAGVYEQYF
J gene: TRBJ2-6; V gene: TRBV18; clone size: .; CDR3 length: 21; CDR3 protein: CASSPPYKASGPSSGANVLTF
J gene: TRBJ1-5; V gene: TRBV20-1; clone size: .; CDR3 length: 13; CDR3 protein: CSARDWESQPQHF
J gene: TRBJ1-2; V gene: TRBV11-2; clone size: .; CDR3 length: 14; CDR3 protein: CASSEDLSNYGYTF
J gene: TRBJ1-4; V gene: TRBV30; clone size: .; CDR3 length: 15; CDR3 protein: CAWSRGDRVPEKLFF
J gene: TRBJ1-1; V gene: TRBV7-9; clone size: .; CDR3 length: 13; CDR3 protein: CASRSVIFTEAFF
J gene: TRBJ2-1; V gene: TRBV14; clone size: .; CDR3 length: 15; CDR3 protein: CASSRLAGEINEQFF
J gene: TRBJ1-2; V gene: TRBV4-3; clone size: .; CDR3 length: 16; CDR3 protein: CASSQYRGEHLRGYTF
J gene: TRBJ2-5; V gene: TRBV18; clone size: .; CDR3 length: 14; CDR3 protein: CASSSMAGQETQYF
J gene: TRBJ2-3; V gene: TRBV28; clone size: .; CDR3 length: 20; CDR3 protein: CASSYRQGAGSGRNTDTQYF
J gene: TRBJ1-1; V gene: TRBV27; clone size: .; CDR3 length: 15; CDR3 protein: CASSYKAGLGTEAFF
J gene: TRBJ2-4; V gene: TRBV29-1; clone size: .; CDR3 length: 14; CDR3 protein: CSVDGDGAKNIQYF
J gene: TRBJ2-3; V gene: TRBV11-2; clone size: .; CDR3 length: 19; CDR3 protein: CASSFFSTSGRAVADTQYF
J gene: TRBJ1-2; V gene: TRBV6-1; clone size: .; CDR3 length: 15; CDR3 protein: CASRALKRANYGYTF
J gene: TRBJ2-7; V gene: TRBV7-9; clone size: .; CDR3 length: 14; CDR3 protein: CASSSAGFMAEQYF
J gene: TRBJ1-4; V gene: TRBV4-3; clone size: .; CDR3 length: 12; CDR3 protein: CASSQSGEKLFF
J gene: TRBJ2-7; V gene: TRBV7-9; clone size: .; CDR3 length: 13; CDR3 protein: CASSLWGENEQYF
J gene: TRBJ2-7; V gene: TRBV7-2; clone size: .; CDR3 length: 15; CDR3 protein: CASREALGASYEQYF
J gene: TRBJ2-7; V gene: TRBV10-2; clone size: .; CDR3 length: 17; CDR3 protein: CASSNRRGGPLSYEQYF
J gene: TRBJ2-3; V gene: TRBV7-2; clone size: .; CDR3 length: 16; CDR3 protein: CASSLETSGGGDTQYF
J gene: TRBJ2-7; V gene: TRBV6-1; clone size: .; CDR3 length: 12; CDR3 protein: CASSNLLYEQYF
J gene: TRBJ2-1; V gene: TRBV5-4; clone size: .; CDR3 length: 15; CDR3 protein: CAGSSDQGAYNEQFF
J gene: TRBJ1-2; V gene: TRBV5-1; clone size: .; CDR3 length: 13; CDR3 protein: CASSLVSNYGYTF
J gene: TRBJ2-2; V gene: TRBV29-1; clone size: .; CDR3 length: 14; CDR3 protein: CSGRTSGSFGELFF
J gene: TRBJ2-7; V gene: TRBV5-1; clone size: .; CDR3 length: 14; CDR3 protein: CASSLTGVIYEQYF
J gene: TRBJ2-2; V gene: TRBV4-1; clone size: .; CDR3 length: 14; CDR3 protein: CASSPLGRGGELFF
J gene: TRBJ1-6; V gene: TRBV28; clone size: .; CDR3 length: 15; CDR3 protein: CASSPTGQGGSPLHF
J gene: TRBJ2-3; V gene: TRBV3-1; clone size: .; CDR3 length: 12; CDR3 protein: CASSPDTDTQYF
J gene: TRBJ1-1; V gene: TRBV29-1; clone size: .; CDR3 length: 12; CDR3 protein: CSVGRMNTEAFF
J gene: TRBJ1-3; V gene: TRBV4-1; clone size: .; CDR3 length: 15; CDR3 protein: CASSPGGSSGNTIYF
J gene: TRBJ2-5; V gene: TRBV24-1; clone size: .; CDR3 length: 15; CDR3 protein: CATSDFDGGQETQYF
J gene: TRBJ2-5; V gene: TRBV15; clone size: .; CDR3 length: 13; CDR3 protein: CATKVWSGETQYF
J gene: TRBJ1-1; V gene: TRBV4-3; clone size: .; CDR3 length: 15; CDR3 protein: CASSQERGSGTEAFF
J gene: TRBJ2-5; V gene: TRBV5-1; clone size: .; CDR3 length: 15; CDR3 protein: CASSSKRTGRETQYF
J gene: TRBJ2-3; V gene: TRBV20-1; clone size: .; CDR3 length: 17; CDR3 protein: CSAARTSGGRGGDTQYF
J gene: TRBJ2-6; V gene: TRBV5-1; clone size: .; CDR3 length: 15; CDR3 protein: CASSSRSSGANVLTF
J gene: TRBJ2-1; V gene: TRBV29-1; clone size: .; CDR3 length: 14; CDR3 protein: CSASGLAAYNEQFF
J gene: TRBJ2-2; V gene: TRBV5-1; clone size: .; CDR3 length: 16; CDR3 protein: CASSLDGQTPTGELFF
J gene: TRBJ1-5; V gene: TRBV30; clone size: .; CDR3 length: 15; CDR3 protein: CAWSPPTISNQPQHF
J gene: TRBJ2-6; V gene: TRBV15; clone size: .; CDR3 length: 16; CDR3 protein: CATSRDQRAGANVLTF
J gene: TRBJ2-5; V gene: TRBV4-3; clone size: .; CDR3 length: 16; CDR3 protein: CASSPLRDSSQETQYF
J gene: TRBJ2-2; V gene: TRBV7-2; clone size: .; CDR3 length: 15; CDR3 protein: CASSWVLPNTGELFF
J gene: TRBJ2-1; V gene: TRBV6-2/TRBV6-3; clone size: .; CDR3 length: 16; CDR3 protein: CASSYSSRRPNNEQFF